A selection of T cell receptor beta chains follows, all from one sample in a study of T-cell reconstitution after alpha-beta-depleted transplantation in children. TCRdb called the PCR reads again in MiXCR, with one record for every CDR3 protein. Of around 130,000 distinct CDR3 sequences listed, about 9.5% are singletons. Material: PBMCs, mostly from graft donor cells, obtained 180 days after TCRalphabeta/CD19-depleted stem cell transplant. The receptors originated from a girl in the first two years of life who had a stem cell transplant for combined immunodeficiency, so the T cells may come from the graft donor. Each CDR3 is given with its conserved first and last residue. A D gene is named only where the DNA matches it firmly. Not all rows give a size; the values are once, few, many and, for expanded clones, a class.

d_call clone_size j_call v_call cdr3_nt cdr3_aa
TRBD1 many TRBJ2-2 TRBV3-1 TGTGCCAGCAGCCAAGAGGGGACCACAGGGGCCTTCGGGTCCGGGGAGCTGTTTTTT CASSQEGTTGAFGSGELFF
TRBD2 few TRBJ2-3 TRBV5-6 TGTGCCAGCAGCTTGGGGGCGGGAGGCACAGATACGCAGTATTTT CASSLGAGGTDTQYF
TRBD2 - TRBJ2-7 TRBV20-1 TGCAGTGCTAGAGATCGGCTAGCGGGAGTATCCCCCTACGAGCAGTACTTC CSARDRLAGVSPYEQYF
TRBD2 - TRBJ2-3 TRBV6-1 TGTGCCAGCAGGTCCACTAGCGGAAGCACAGATACGCAGTATTTT CASRSTSGSTDTQYF
TRBD1 - TRBJ2-7 TRBV24-1 TGTGCCACCCGACAGGGGGCCGACTACGAGCAGTACTTC CATRQGADYEQYF
- few TRBJ2-7 TRBV2 TGTGCCAGCAGTGCCGGGGGAACACCTGGCTCCTACGAGCAGTACTTC CASSAGGTPGSYEQYF
- - TRBJ2-3 TRBV5-4 TGTGCCAGCAGCTTGTTGGGGGATTTGGGGAATACGCAGTATTTT CASSLLGDLGNTQYF
TRBD2 few TRBJ2-5 TRBV5-8 TGTGCCAGCAGCGCCGGACTAGCGGGGGCAGAGACCCAGTACTTC CASSAGLAGAETQYF
- few TRBJ2-6 TRBV29-1 TGCAGCGTTGAACAGGGGTACGTCCCCGGCTCTGGGGCCAACGTCCTGACTTTC CSVEQGYVPGSGANVLTF
- many TRBJ2-7 TRBV18 TGTGCCAGCTCACCTGGGAGACCGACCCTTGGGCAGTACTTC CASSPGRPTLGQYF
TRBD1 few TRBJ2-3 TRBV29-1 TGCAGCGTTGCCCTCCCCGGGACAGGCACAGATACGCAGTATTTT CSVALPGTGTDTQYF
- few TRBJ1-5 TRBV14 TGTGCCCCCCTAGGGATCCATAGCAATCAGCCCCAGCATTTT CAPLGIHSNQPQHF
TRBD1 - TRBJ1-5 TRBV30 TGTGCCTGGAGTCCGCCCCCCAGCAGGGGGATCAATCAGCCCCAGCATTTT CAWSPPPSRGINQPQHF
- many TRBJ1-5 TRBV7-2 TGTGCCAGCAGCGCCCACAGGGTAGAAGGCAATCAGCCCCAGCATTTT CASSAHRVEGNQPQHF
- few TRBJ2-2 TRBV11-2 TGTGCCAGCAGCTTAACTGGGACCCCGACCGGGGAGCTGTTTTTT CASSLTGTPTGELFF
- - TRBJ2-7 TRBV5-6 TGTGCCAGCAGCTTGGACGGGATCGGGCAGTACTTC CASSLDGIGQYF
- - TRBJ2-7 TRBV29-1 TGCAGCGCCGGACCTCAGGGCGGGTACGAGCAGTACTTC CSAGPQGGYEQYF
- - TRBJ2-1 TRBV3-1 TGTGCCAGCAGCCAAGGGGCGGGACAGTACAATGAGCAGTTCTTC CASSQGAGQYNEQFF
- - TRBJ2-5 TRBV6-5 TGTGCCAGCAGTTACGGGGCTTTTGGCTACCCTGGCGAGACCCAGTACTTC CASSYGAFGYPGETQYF
TRBD1 - TRBJ2-2 TRBV5-6 TGTGCCAGCAGCCAGGGACAGGGCTCCGGGGAGCTGTTTTTT CASSQGQGSGELFF
TRBD2 - TRBJ2-7 TRBV20-1 TGCAGTGCCATCGGGACTAGCGGGGGGTACGAGCAGTACTTC CSAIGTSGGYEQYF
- few TRBJ1-5 TRBV5-1 TGCGCCAGCAGCTTGGTGGGGGCGGATCAGCCCCAGCATTTT CASSLVGADQPQHF
TRBD2 few TRBJ2-3 TRBV12-3/TRBV12-4 TGTGCCAGCAGAACACTAGCGGGGGTTACCACAGATACGCAGTATTTT CASRTLAGVTTDTQYF
- many TRBJ2-2 TRBV7-2 TGTGCCAGCAGCTTCGTTTGGGGGGCGAGCACCGGGGAGCTGTTTTTT CASSFVWGASTGELFF
- - TRBJ2-7 TRBV10-3 TGTGCCATCAGGTTACGGGACAACTACGAGCAGTACTTC CAIRLRDNYEQYF
- - TRBJ1-4 TRBV7-9 TGTGCCAGCAGCGTCACCGGGACGGAAAGGGAAAAACTGTTTTTT CASSVTGTEREKLFF
TRBD2 - TRBJ2-7 TRBV20-1 TGCAGTGAGGGAGGGAGCGGGAGATCCCGCTACGAGCAGTACTTC CSEGGSGRSRYEQYF
- - TRBJ2-5 TRBV24-1 TGTGCCACCAGTGACAGAGACAGTGTACAAGAGACCCAGTACTTC CATSDRDSVQETQYF
- - TRBJ2-2 TRBV5-1 TGCGCCAGCAGCCCGCGACTAGTCGGGAACACCGGGGAGCTGTTTTTT CASSPRLVGNTGELFF
- few TRBJ2-1 TRBV7-2 TGTGCCAGCAGCTTGTTTCTCTCGGGTTTTTCCTACAATGAGCAGTTCTTC CASSLFLSGFSYNEQFF
- - TRBJ2-5 TRBV29-1 TGCAGCGTAGGGTACCAAGAGACCCAGTACTTC CSVGYQETQYF
- few TRBJ2-5 TRBV29-1 TGCAGCGCTGGCGTATGGGGCAGAGAGGAAGAAGAGACCCAGTACTTC CSAGVWGREEEETQYF
- - TRBJ1-2 TRBV20-1 TGCAGTGCTAGAACTGGGACTACCACTGGCTACACCTTC CSARTGTTTGYTF
TRBD2 - TRBJ2-3 TRBV5-6 TGTGCCAGCAGCTTGGCCATTCTAGCGGGAGGAGATACGCAGTATTTT CASSLAILAGGDTQYF
- - TRBJ2-5 TRBV7-3 TGTGCCAGCAGCTTAACGGGACCCCCTCAAGAGACCCAGTACTTC CASSLTGPPQETQYF
- once TRBJ1-5 TRBV7-8 TGTGCCATCAGCTTACGGGGAAATCAGCCCCAGCATTTT CAISLRGNQPQHF
TRBD2 - TRBJ2-7 TRBV7-8 TGTGCCAGCAGGGATAGCGGGAGCTACGAGCAGTACTTC CASRDSGSYEQYF
TRBD1 few TRBJ2-3 TRBV29-1 TGCAGCGTTCCCCGGACAGGTTTTTTCACAGATACGCAGTATTTT CSVPRTGFFTDTQYF
- few TRBJ2-4 TRBV5-1 TGCGCCAGCAGCTTGGAAGGGACGGGAAACATTCAGTACTTC CASSLEGTGNIQYF
- - TRBJ1-1 TRBV15 TGTGCCACCAGCTCGCGCTCGGGGAACCTTGGAAACACTGAAGCTTTCTTT CATSSRSGNLGNTEAFF
- many TRBJ1-5 TRBV14 TGTGCCAGCAGCCAAGTCAATGGTGCAGTGGAGCAGCCCCAGCATTTT CASSQVNGAVEQPQHF
TRBD2 few TRBJ2-5 TRBV7-7 TGTGCCAGCAGCCATAATTTGGGGGGGGAAGAGACCCAGTACTTC CASSHNLGGEETQYF
- - TRBJ2-7 TRBV20-1 TGCAGTGCCACTCCCGGATGGTGGTACGAGCAGTACTTC CSATPGWWYEQYF
- - TRBJ2-4 TRBV28 TGTGCCAGCAGTTTGGGGGCTCTGCTGGCCAAAAACAGTCAGTACTTC CASSLGALLAKNSQYF
- few TRBJ2-2 TRBV5-1 TGCGCCAGCAGCTTGAAAAGGGGACCCGGGGAGCTGTTTTTT CASSLKRGPGELFF
- few TRBJ2-2 TRBV7-2 TGTGCCAGTCGCCTAGTAGCGAACACCGGGGAGCTGTTTTTT CASRLVANTGELFF
TRBD2 - TRBJ2-5 TRBV12-3/TRBV12-4 TGTGCCAGCGGACTAGCGGGGCCCCAAGAGACCCAGTACTTC CASGLAGPQETQYF
- - TRBJ2-5 TRBV5-1 TGCGCCAGCAGCTTGGACCGACCTAGCTTGGGGACCCAGTACTTC CASSLDRPSLGTQYF
- few TRBJ1-1 TRBV20-1 TGCAGTGTGCAGGCGGACACTGAAGCTTTCTTT CSVQADTEAFF
TRBD1 - TRBJ1-1 TRBV7-2 TGTGCCAGCAGCAATAACGTACAGGGGGTGGGAGCTTTCTTT CASSNNVQGVGAFF